The rows below give T cell receptor beta chains drawn from one sample of a study of CD8 T cells in Susac syndrome. Via MiXCR, TCRdb re-called the immunoSEQ multiplex PCR reads, giving one row per CDR3 protein. The data show about 200,000 distinct CDR3 sequences, over 85% seen once. Material for sequencing was CD4+ T cells from PBMCs. The receptor set was obtained from a human donor in good health. Both conserved end residues are part of each CDR3. Each record gives: V gene, J gene, clone size, D gene, CDR3 protein. The D gene is left open where the match is weak. Clone size is not always given. Where it is, it says once, few, many or a class for expanded clones.

TRBV3-1	TRBJ2-3	-	-	CASSPRRHTDTQYF
TRBV4-1	TRBJ1-2	-	TRBD1	CASSQDRSGTGVGNYGYTF
TRBV27	TRBJ2-3	-	TRBD1	CASSFEPDRGRGTDTQYF
TRBV5-1	TRBJ1-2	-	TRBD1	CASSPTPGTVSSTF
TRBV18	TRBJ2-6	-	TRBD1	CASSPSTGVGANVLTF
TRBV9	TRBJ2-7	-	TRBD2	CASSPRTSGRYEQYF
TRBV10-1	TRBJ2-1	-	TRBD2	CASSDLGLAGLNEQFF
TRBV7-9	TRBJ1-2	-	-	CASSPDGYINYGYTF
TRBV25-1	TRBJ2-5	-	TRBD1	CASRAGGTMYQETQYF
TRBV29-1	TRBJ2-1	-	TRBD2	CSVDSTSGRGRGQFF
TRBV20-1	TRBJ2-1	-	-	CSAEAVRNEQFF
TRBV29-1	TRBJ2-5	-	-	CSVAGPHETQYF
TRBV6-5	TRBJ2-7	-	-	CASSFSPGQNEQYF
TRBV3-1	TRBJ2-4	-	-	CASSAKQGAKNIQYF
TRBV19	TRBJ1-3	-	-	CASTGNTIYF
TRBV29-1	TRBJ2-3	once	-	CSVEYSGTDTQYF
TRBV9	TRBJ1-5	-	-	CASSPRDQPQHF
TRBV29-1	TRBJ1-1	-	-	CSVGPGLGEAFF
TRBV2	TRBJ2-5	-	TRBD1	CASRTPGQQETQYF
TRBV25-1	TRBJ1-5	-	-	CASTQGNQPQHF
TRBV30	TRBJ2-2	-	-	CAWSGREIRTGELFF
TRBV20-1	TRBJ2-2	-	-	CSAHFGGTGELFF
TRBV9	TRBJ1-5	-	TRBD1	CASSVLGTGDQPQHF
TRBV20-1	TRBJ1-2	-	TRBD1	CSASVVGQDIDGYTF
TRBV4-1	TRBJ1-4	-	-	CASSQDLDRSPKLFF
TRBV3-1	TRBJ1-4	-	TRBD1	CASSSGQGEEKLFF
TRBV29-1	TRBJ1-1	-	-	CSVATYLDTEAFF
TRBV29-1	TRBJ1-1	-	-	CSVSHVNTEAFF
TRBV15	TRBJ2-7	-	-	CATSTNGPYEQYF
TRBV30	TRBJ2-1	-	-	CAGTRGGSGEQFF
TRBV24-1	TRBJ1-2	-	-	CATSVGANYGYTF
TRBV5-1	TRBJ2-3	once	-	CASRTGGDTQYF
TRBV3-1	TRBJ2-5	-	TRBD2	CASSQQTGGQETQYF
TRBV20-1	TRBJ1-1	-	-	CSASIAGDTEAFF
TRBV5-1	TRBJ2-1	-	-	CASSFGPGSGNEQFF
TRBV12-3/TRBV12-4	TRBJ1-2	-	TRBD1	CASSPQTGERGPYTF
TRBV3-1	TRBJ1-2	once	TRBD1	CASSQGEGGQGGGYTF
TRBV24-1	TRBJ1-2	-	TRBD1	CATSDPRQGDYGYTF
TRBV30	TRBJ1-5	-	-	CAWGDSFNQPQHF
TRBV24-1	TRBJ2-2	-	-	CATKVAVTGELFF
TRBV14	TRBJ1-5	-	-	CASSQGHLNQPQHF